The clone carrying this TCR beta chain was seen more than once but under ten times. The sample is drawn from a study of cytomegalovirus exposure and HLA in healthy donors. A multiplex PCR was run with 60 Vbeta primers and 13 Jbeta primers. Clones were read by immunoSEQ multiplex PCR, and TCRdb kept only the in-frame ones, dropping some. Of about 68,000 clones listed, 75% to 90% are singletons. Trimming cost V 3 bases and J 5 bases, with 14 bases left between them. CDR3 size: 14 residues. The V gene's germline CDR1 is SGDLS and CDR2 YYNGEE. The chain has TRBV9 and TRBJ1-1; unclear D gene. The TCR comes from a human donor in good health. The sequenced sample was PBMCs. The CDR3 coding sequence is TGTGCCAGCAGCGCTCTGGCAACGGAGACTGAAGCTTTCTTT. Its translation: CASSALATETEAFF.